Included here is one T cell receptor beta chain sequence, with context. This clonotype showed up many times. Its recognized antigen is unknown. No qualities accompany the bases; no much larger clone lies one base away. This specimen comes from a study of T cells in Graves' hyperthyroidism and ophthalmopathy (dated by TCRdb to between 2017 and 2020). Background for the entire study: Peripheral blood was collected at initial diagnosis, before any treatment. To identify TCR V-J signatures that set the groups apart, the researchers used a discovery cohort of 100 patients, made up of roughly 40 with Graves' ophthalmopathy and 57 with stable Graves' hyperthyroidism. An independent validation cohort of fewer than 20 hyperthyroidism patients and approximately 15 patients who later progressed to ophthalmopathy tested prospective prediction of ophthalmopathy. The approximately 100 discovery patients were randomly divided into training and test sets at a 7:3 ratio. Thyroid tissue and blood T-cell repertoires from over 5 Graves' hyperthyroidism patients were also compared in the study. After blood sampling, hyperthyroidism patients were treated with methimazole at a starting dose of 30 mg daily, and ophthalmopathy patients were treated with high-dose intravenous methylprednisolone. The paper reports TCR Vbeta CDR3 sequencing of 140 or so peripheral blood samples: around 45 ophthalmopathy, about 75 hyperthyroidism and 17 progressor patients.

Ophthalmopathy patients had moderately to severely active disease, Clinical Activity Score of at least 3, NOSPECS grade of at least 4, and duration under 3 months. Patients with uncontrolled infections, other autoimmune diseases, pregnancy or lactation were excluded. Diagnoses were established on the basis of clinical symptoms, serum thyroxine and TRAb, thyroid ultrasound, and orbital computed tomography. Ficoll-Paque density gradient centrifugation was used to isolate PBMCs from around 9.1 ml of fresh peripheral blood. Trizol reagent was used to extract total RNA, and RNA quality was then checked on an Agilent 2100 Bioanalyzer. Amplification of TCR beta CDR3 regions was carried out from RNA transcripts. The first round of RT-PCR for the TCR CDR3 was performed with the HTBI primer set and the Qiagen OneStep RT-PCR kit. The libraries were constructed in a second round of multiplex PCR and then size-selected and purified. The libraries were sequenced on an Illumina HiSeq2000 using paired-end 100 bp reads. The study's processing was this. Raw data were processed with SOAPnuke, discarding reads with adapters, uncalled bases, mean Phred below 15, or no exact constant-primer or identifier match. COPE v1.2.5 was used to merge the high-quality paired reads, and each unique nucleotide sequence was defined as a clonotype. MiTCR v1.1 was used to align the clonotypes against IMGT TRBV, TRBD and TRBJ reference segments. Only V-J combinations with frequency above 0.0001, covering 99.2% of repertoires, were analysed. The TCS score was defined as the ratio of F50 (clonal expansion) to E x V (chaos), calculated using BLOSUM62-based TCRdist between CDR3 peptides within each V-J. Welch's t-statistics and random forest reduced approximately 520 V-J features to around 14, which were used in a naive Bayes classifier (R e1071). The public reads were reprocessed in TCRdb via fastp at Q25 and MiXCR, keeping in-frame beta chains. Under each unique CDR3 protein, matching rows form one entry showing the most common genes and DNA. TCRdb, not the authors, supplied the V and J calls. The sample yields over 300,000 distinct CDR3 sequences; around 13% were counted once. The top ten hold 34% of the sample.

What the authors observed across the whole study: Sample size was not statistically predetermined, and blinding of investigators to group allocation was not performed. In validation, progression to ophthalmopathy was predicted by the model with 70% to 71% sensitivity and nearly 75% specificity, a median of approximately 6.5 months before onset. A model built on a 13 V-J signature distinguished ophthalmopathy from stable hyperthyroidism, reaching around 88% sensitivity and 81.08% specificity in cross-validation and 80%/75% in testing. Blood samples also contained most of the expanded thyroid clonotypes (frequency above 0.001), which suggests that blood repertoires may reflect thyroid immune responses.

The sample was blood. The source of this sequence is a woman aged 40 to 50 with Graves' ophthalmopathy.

The CDR3 reads as follows: CASNGQGKFIEAFF. The DNA reads TGTGCCAGCAATGGACAGGGGAAGTTCATTGAAGCTTTCTTT. The chain couples TRBV2 to TRBJ1-1; TRBD1 fits 9 bases in the junction. Trimming accounts for 7 bases at V and 7 bases at J, while the number of junction bases matched to no gene is 10. Based on the germline V gene, the CDR1 and CDR2 sequences are SNHLY and FYNNEI. The CDR3 runs 14 amino acids, cysteine and phenylalanine included. CDR3 DNA only is kept here, 42 bases in frame from base 1. The CDR3 plus the reference TRBV2 and TRBJ1-1 genes for the other parts give the full variable domain: EPEVTQTPSHQVTQMGQEVILRCVPISNHLYFYWYRQILGQKVEFLVSFYNNEISEKSEIFDDQFSVERPDGSNFTLKIRSTKLEDSAMYFCASNGQGKFIEAFFGQGTRLTVV.